A selection of T cell receptor beta chains follows, all from one sample in a study of regulatory T cells in long-lasting Graves disease. TCRdb analysed the multiplex PCR reads with MiXCR anew, one entry per CDR3 protein. This table holds approximately 310,000 distinct CDR3 sequences, approximately 20% found once. The sequenced sample was peripheral blood mononuclear cells (PBMCs), obtained at new diagnosis, from a patient treated with antithyroid drugs. Receptors were obtained from a female donor with Graves disease. Each CDR3 is given with its conserved first and last residue. A D gene is named only where the DNA matches it firmly. The size entry is marked missing in some rows and otherwise reads once, few, many or a size class.

j_call,clone_size,v_call,d_call,cdr3_aa,cdr3_nt
TRBJ1-3,many,TRBV5-1,.,CASSDGSTDLSGNTIYF,TGCGCCAGCAGCGATGGGTCCACCGATCTTTCTGGAAACACCATATATTTT
TRBJ2-7,many,TRBV29-1,TRBD2,CSVLAGGGEQYF,TGCAGCGTGCTAGCGGGAGGGGGCGAGCAGTACTTC
TRBJ2-3,few,TRBV9,.,CASSVGTSSDTQYF,TGTGCCAGCAGCGTAGGGACTTCCTCGGATACGCAGTATTTT
TRBJ2-2,many,TRBV3-1,TRBD2,CASSQPGTNLNTGELFF,TGTGCCAGCAGCCAACCCGGGACTAACCTAAACACCGGGGAGCTGTTTTTT
TRBJ1-6,many,TRBV11-2,.,CASSLERTFNSPLHF,TGTGCCAGCAGCTTAGAGCGGACATTCAATTCACCCCTCCACTTT
TRBJ2-3,many,TRBV2,.,CASSEEAADTQYF,TGTGCCAGCAGTGAGGAGGCGGCAGATACGCAGTATTTT
TRBJ2-1,many,TRBV6-5,TRBD2,CASSYSGLAGSYNEQFF,TGTGCCAGCAGTTACTCCGGACTAGCGGGGTCCTACAATGAGCAGTTCTTC
TRBJ1-2,many,TRBV2,.,CASSALVGGYTF,TGTGCCAGCAGTGCCCTCGTCGGGGGCTACACCTTC
TRBJ2-7,many,TRBV12-3/TRBV12-4,TRBD1,CASSSRDRTPSSPYEQYF,TGTGCCAGCAGTTCTCGGGACAGAACTCCAAGCTCCCCCTACGAGCAGTACTTC
TRBJ1-5,many,TRBV28,TRBD1,CASSAQKGAMGQPQHF,TGTGCCAGCAGTGCTCAGAAGGGGGCGATGGGCCAGCCCCAGCATTTT
TRBJ1-4,many,TRBV7-2,TRBD1,CASSLVAVGTGLGLGEKLFF,TGTGCCAGCAGCTTAGTGGCGGTCGGGACAGGGTTGGGCCTTGGGGAAAAACTGTTTTTT
TRBJ2-7,many,TRBV12-3/TRBV12-4,.,CASTLGGFQYEQYF,TGTGCCAGCACTCTAGGGGGGTTCCAATACGAGCAGTACTTC
TRBJ2-5,many,TRBV12-3/TRBV12-4,TRBD2,CASSRTSGQETQYF,TGTGCCAGCAGTCGGACTAGCGGACAAGAGACCCAGTACTTC
TRBJ2-3,few,TRBV29-1,TRBD2,CSVGLAGSTDTQYF,TGCAGCGTGGGACTAGCGGGAAGCACAGATACGCAGTATTTT
TRBJ2-3,many,TRBV11-3,TRBD1,CASSSSIQGGADTQYF,TGTGCCAGCAGCTCCTCTATACAGGGGGGCGCAGATACGCAGTATTTT
TRBJ2-3,many,TRBV12-3/TRBV12-4,.,CASSLPPASTDTQYF,TGTGCCAGCAGTTTACCGCCAGCTAGCACAGATACGCAGTATTTT
TRBJ2-1,many,TRBV5-1,TRBD1,CASSLRGTGGHEQFF,TGCGCCAGCAGCTTGAGAGGGACAGGGGGCCATGAGCAGTTCTTC
TRBJ2-7,many,TRBV28,TRBD2,CASSGAGDVDEQYF,TGTGCCAGCAGTGGAGCGGGAGACGTTGACGAGCAGTACTTC
TRBJ2-3,many,TRBV28,.,CASSYSETVWTDTQYF,TGTGCCAGCAGTTATTCCGAGACAGTATGGACAGATACGCAGTATTTT
TRBJ2-7,.,TRBV20-1,.,CSYAVGSSYEQYF,TGCAGTTACGCCGTTGGGAGCTCCTACGAGCAGTACTTC
TRBJ2-1,.,TRBV7-3,.,CASSPRRDTDEQFF,TGTGCCAGCAGCCCTAGAAGGGACACCGATGAGCAGTTCTTC
TRBJ2-7,many,TRBV6-1,.,CASNQAGEQYF,TGTGCCAGCAACCAAGCAGGGGAGCAGTACTTC
TRBJ2-7,many,TRBV13,TRBD2,CASSLVGLAGGSSYEQYF,TGTGCCAGCAGCTTAGTGGGACTAGCGGGAGGGAGCTCCTACGAGCAGTACTTC
TRBJ2-7,many,TRBV11-2,.,CASSPWMSDYEQYF,TGTGCCAGCAGCCCCTGGATGTCCGACTACGAGCAGTACTTC
TRBJ2-5,.,TRBV11-2,TRBD1,CASREDRGRETQYF,TGTGCCAGCAGAGAGGACAGGGGGCGAGAGACCCAGTACTTC
TRBJ1-2,many,TRBV19,.,CASSIDSRTVDGYTF,TGTGCCAGTAGTATAGATTCGAGGACAGTTGATGGCTACACCTTC
TRBJ1-1,many,TRBV18,TRBD1,CASSSPVESTVIQGDTEAFF,TGTGCCAGCTCTTCACCGGTTGAGTCGACAGTCATTCAGGGGGACACTGAAGCTTTCTTT
TRBJ1-1,many,TRBV28,.,CASSKPYTEAFF,TGTGCCAGCAGTAAACCGTACACTGAAGCTTTCTTT
TRBJ2-7,.,TRBV29-1,.,CSVATTGVYEQYF,TGCAGCGTTGCAACCACCGGGGTCTACGAGCAGTACTTC
TRBJ1-4,many,TRBV30,.,CACNEEKLFF,TGTGCCTGCAATGAAGAAAAACTGTTTTTT
TRBJ2-7,.,TRBV20-1,.,CSARDSRGKDEQYF,TGCAGTGCTAGAGATTCAAGGGGGAAGGACGAGCAGTACTTC
TRBJ2-5,many,TRBV7-9,.,CASSLGAGPNPGTQYF,TGTGCCAGCAGCTTAGGGGCGGGACCGAACCCAGGGACCCAGTACTTC
TRBJ2-7,.,TRBV19,TRBD1,CASSILGQDGRQYF,TGTGCCAGTAGTATTTTAGGACAGGATGGTCGGCAGTACTTC
TRBJ2-1,many,TRBV4-1,.,CASSQSEGEAGNEQFF,TGCGCCAGCAGCCAATCTGAGGGGGAGGCGGGGAATGAGCAGTTCTTC
TRBJ2-5,many,TRBV7-2,.,CASSFRQQETQYF,TGTGCCAGCAGCTTTCGTCAACAAGAGACCCAGTACTTC
TRBJ2-7,.,TRBV7-8,.,CASSLTFGALYGQYF,TGTGCCAGCAGCTTAACGTTCGGAGCTCTCTACGGGCAGTACTTC
TRBJ1-6,many,TRBV9,TRBD1,CASSAGGGQNSPLHF,TGTGCCAGCAGCGCTGGGGGGGGACAGAATTCACCCCTCCACTTT
TRBJ1-5,many,TRBV2,.,CASRFGERGPQHF,TGTGCCAGCAGATTTGGGGAAAGAGGGCCCCAGCATTTT
TRBJ1-1,few,TRBV5-6,.,CASSLEDRDEAFF,TGTGCCAGCAGCTTGGAAGATAGAGATGAAGCTTTCTTT
TRBJ1-5,many,TRBV2,.,CASSDRGYSNQPQHF,TGTGCCAGCAGTGACAGGGGTTATAGCAATCAGCCCCAGCATTTT
TRBJ2-3,few,TRBV27,.,CASSPTGFTDTQYF,TGTGCCAGCAGTCCCACAGGGTTTACAGATACGCAGTATTTT
TRBJ2-7,few,TRBV12-3/TRBV12-4,TRBD1,CASSFGPDRTYEQYF,TGTGCCAGCAGTTTCGGCCCGGACAGGACCTACGAGCAGTACTTC
TRBJ2-4,many,TRBV12-3/TRBV12-4,.,CASAGTREAKNIQYF,TGTGCCAGCGCCGGGACTCGGGAAGCCAAAAACATTCAGTACTTC
TRBJ2-1,many,TRBV25-1,.,CASSVWGGPGPNEQFF,TGTGCCAGCAGTGTATGGGGGGGGCCGGGACCCAATGAGCAGTTCTTC
TRBJ2-5,many,TRBV12-3/TRBV12-4,.,CASSPQFRGETQYF,TGTGCCAGCAGTCCCCAATTCAGAGGGGAGACCCAGTACTTC
TRBJ2-1,.,TRBV27,.,CASSGLLAAQFF,TGTGCCAGCAGTGGGTTGCTAGCTGCGCAGTTCTTC
TRBJ2-7,many,TRBV7-8,TRBD2,CASSTQGLLSGYEQYF,TGTGCCAGCAGCACCCAGGGACTACTCAGTGGCTACGAGCAGTACTTC
TRBJ2-5,many,TRBV29-1,TRBD2,CSAARAGVLGETQYF,TGCAGCGCCGCAAGAGCGGGAGTGTTGGGTGAGACCCAGTACTTC
TRBJ1-1,few,TRBV7-7,.,CASGRDLNTEAFF,TGTGCTAGCGGCCGGGACCTGAACACTGAAGCTTTCTTT
TRBJ2-2,.,TRBV13,TRBD2,CASSMGLAGGYGELFF,TGTGCCAGCAGCATGGGACTAGCGGGAGGTTACGGGGAGCTGTTTTTT